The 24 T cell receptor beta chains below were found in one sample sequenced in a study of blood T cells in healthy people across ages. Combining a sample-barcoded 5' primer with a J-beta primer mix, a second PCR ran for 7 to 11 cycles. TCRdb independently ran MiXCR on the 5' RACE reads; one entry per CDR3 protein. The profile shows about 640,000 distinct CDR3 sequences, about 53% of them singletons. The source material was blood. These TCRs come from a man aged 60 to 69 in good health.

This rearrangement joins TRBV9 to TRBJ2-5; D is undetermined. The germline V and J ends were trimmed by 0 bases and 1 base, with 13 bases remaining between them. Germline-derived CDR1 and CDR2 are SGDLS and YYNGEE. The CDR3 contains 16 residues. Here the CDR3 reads CASSVATALPQETQYF. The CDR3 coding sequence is TGTGCCAGCAGCGTAGCTACAGCTCTCCCCCAAGAGACCCAGTACTTC.

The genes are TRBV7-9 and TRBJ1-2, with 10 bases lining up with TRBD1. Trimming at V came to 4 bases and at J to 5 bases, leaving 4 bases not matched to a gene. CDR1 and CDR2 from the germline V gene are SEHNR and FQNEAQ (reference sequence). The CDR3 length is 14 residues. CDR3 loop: CASSYGTGDYGYTF. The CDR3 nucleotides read TGTGCCAGCAGCTACGGGACAGGGGATTATGGCTACACCTTC.

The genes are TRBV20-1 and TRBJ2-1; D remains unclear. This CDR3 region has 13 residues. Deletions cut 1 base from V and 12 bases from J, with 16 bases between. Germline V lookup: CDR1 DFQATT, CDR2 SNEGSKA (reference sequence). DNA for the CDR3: TGCAGTGCTAGAGCCCTCTCACTACTCGGGCAGTTCTTC. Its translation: CSARALSLLGQFF.

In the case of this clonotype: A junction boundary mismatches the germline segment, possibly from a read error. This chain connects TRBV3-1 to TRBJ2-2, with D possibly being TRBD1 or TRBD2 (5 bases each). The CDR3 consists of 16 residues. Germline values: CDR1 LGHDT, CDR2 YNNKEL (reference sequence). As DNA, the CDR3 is TGTGCCGGCAGCCGCTCTTGGGGGATCGACACCGGGGAGCTGTTTTTT. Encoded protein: CAGSRSWGIDTGELFF.

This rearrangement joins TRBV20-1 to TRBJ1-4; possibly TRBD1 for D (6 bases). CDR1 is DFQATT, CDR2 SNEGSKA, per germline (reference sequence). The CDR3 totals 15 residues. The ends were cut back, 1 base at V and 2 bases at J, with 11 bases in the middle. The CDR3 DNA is TGCAGTGCTAGAGGGGCGGGGGCTACTAATGAAAAACTGTTTTTT. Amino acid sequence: CSARGAGATNEKLFF.

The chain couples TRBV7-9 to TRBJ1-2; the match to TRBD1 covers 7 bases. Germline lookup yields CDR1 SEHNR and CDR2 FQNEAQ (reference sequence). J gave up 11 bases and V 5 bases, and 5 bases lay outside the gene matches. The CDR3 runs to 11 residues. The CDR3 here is CASSPGQEYTF. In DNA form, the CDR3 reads TGTGCCAGCAGCCCCGGACAGGAATACACCTTC. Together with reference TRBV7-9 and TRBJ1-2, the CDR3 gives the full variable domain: DTGVSQNPRHKITKRGQNVTFRCDPISEHNRLYWYRQTLGQGPEFLTYFQNEAQLEKSRLLSDRFSAERPKGSFSTLEIQRTEQGDSAMYLCASSPGQEYTFGSGTRLTVV.

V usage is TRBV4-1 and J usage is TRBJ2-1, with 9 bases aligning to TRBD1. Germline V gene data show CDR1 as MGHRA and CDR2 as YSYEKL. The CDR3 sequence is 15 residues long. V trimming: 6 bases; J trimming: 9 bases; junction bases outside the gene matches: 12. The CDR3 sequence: CASSTGDRVGSEQFF. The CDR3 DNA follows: TGCGCCAGCAGTACTGGGGACAGGGTAGGTAGTGAGCAGTTCTTC.

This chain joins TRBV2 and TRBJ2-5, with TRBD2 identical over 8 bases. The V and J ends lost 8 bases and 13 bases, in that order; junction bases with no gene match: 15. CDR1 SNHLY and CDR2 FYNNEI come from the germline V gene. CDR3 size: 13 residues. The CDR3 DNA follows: TGTGCCAGCTCCCGACTGGCGGGGGGCCTTGGGTACTTC. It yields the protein CASSRLAGGLGYF. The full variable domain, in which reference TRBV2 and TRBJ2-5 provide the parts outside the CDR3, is EPEVTQTPSHQVTQMGQEVILRCVPISNHLYFYWYRQILGQKVEFLVSFYNNEISEKSEIFDDQFSVERPDGSNFTLKIRSTKLEDSAMYFCASSRLAGGLGYFGPGTRLLVL.

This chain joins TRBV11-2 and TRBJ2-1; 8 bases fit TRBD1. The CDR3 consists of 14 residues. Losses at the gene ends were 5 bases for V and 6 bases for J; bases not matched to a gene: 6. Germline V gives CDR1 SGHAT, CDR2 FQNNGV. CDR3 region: CASSRTGSGNEQFF. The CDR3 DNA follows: TGTGCCAGCAGCCGGACAGGGAGCGGCAATGAGCAGTTCTTC.

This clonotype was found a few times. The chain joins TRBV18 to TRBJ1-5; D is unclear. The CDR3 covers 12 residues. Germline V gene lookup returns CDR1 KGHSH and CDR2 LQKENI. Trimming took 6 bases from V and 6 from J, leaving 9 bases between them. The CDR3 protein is CASSASGQPQHF. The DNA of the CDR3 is TGTGCCAGCTCCGCTTCTGGTCAGCCCCAGCATTTT.

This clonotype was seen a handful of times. The CDR3 nucleotides read TGTGCCAGCAGTTACTCGGGCCCCCACAATGAGCAGTTCTTC. Protein sequence: CASSYSGPHNEQFF. V is TRBV6-5 and J is TRBJ2-1; D remains ambiguous. CDR3 length: 14 residues. Germline assignment: CDR1 MNHEY and CDR2 SVGAGI. Trimming removed 0 bases at V and 5 bases at J, with 8 bases between.

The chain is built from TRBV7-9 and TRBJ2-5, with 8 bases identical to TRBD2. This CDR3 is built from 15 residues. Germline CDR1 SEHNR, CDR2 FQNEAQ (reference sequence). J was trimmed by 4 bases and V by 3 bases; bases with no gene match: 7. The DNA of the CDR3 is TGTGCCAGCAGCTTCGGGGGGGCTCGTGGAGAGACCCAGTACTTC. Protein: CASSFGGARGETQYF.

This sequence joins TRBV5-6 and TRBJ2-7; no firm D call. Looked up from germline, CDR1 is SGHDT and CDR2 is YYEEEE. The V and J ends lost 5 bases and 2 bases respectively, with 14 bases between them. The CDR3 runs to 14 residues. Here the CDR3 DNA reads TGTGCCAGCAGGGGCCGGGCGGCCACCTACGAGCAGTACTTC. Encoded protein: CASRGRAATYEQYF.

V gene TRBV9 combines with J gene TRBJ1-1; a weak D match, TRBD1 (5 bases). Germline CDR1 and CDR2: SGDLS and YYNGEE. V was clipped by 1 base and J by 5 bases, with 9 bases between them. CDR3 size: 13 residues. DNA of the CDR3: TGTGCCAGCAGCGTAATCGGGGGTACTGAAGCTTTCTTT. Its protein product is CASSVIGGTEAFF.

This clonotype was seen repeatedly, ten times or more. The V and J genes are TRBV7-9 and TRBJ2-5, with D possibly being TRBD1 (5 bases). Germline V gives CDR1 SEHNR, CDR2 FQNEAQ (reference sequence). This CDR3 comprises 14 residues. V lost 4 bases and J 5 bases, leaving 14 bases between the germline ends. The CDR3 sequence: CASSSYGSGETQYF. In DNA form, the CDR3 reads TGTGCCAGCAGCTCTTACGGCTCAGGGGAGACCCAGTACTTC.

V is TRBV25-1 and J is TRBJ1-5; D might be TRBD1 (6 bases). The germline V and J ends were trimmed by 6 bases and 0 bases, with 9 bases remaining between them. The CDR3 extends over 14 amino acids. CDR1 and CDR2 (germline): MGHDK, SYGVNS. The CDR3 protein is CASSGGPSNQPQHF. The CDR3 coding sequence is TGTGCCAGCAGCGGGGGCCCTAGCAATCAGCCCCAGCATTTT.

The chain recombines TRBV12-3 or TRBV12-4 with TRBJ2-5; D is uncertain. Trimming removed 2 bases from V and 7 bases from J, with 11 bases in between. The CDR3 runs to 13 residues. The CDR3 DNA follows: TGTGCCAGCAGTTTATCCCCGCCTGGGACCCAGTACTTC. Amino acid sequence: CASSLSPPGTQYF.

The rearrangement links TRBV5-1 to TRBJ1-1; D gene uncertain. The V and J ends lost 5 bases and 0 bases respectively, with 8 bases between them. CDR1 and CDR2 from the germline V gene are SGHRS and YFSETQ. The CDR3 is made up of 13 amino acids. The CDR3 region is CASRQEVNTEAFF. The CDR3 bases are TGCGCCAGCAGGCAAGAGGTGAACACTGAAGCTTTCTTT. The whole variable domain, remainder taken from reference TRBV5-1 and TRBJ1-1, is KAGVTQTPRYLIKTRGQQVTLSCSPISGHRSVSWYQQTPGQGLQFLFEYFSETQRNKGNFPGRFSGRQFSNSRSEMNVSTLELGDSALYLCASRQEVNTEAFFGQGTRLTVV.

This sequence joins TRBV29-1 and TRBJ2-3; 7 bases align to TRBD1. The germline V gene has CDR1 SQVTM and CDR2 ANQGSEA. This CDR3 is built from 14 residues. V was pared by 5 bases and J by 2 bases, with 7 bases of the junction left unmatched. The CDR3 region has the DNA TGCAGCGTTAGGCCCGGGACAGTCACAGATACGCAGTATTTT. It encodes CSVRPGTVTDTQYF.

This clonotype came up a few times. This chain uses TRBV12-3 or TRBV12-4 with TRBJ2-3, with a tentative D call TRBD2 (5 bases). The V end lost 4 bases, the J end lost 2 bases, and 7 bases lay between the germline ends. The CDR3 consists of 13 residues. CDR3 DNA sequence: TGTGCCAGCAGTTCCGGGAACACAGATACGCAGTATTTT. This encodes CASSSGNTDTQYF.

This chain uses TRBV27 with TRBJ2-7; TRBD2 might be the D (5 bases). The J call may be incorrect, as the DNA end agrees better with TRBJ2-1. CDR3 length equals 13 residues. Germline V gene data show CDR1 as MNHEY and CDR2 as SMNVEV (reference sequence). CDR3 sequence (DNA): TGTGCCAGCCGTGCCGAGGGCGGCGATGAGCAGTTCTTC. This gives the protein CASRAEGGDEQFF.

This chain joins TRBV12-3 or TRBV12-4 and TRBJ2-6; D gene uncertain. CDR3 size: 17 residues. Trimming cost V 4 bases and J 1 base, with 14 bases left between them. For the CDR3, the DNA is TGTGCCAGCAGTTCACCATTCGACATTTCTGGGGCCAACGTCCTGACTTTC. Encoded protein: CASSSPFDISGANVLTF.

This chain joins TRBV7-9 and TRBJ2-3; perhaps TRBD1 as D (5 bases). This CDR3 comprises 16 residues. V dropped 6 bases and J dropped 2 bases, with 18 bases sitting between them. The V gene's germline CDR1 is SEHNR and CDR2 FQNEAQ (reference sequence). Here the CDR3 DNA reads TGTGCCAGCAGAACCCGTGGTAGGGGTCCCACAGATACGCAGTATTTT. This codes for CASRTRGRGPTDTQYF.

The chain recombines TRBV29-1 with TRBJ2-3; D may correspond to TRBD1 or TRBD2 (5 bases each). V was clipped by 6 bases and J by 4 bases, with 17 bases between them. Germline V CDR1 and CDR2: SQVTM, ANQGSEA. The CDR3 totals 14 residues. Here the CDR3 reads CSVDRDGGPDTQYF. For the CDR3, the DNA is TGCAGCGTGGACCGGGACGGAGGACCAGATACGCAGTATTTT.